This entry lists 19 T cell receptor beta chains sequenced from one sample in a study of blood T cell repertoires in COVID-19. Produced via immunoSEQ multiplex PCR; TCRdb's table is partial and in-frame only. Among about 480,000 clones listed, 70% to 90% were seen once. Sequencing used peripheral blood. All receptors come from a woman aged 45-65 years with COVID-19, enrolled during active disease.

The chain uses TRBV11-2 and TRBJ1-4, with no clear D. The V end was cut by 0 bases, the J end by 0 bases, with 14 bases between. In germline, CDR1 is SGHAT, CDR2 FQNNGV. This CDR3 is 18 amino acids long. As DNA, the CDR3 is TGTGCCAGCAGCTTAGATTCGGGAGGTTGGGCAACTAATGAAAAACTGTTTTTT. Residues: CASSLDSGGWATNEKLFF. The full variable domain, in which reference TRBV11-2 and TRBJ1-4 provide the parts outside the CDR3, is EAGVAQSPRYKIIEKRQSVAFWCNPISGHATLYWYQQILGQGPKLLIQFQNNGVVDDSQLPKDRFSAERLKGVDSTLKIQPAKLEDSAVYLCASSLDSGGWATNEKLFFGSGTQLSVL.

V usage is TRBV19 and J usage is TRBJ1-4, with 7 bases aligning to TRBD1. Germline V gives CDR1 LNHDA, CDR2 SQIVND (reference sequence). This CDR3 is 15 amino acids long. Losses at the gene ends were 6 bases for V and 4 bases for J; bases not matched to a gene: 8. As DNA, the CDR3 is TGTGCCAGTAGGGGACCCGGGACAGATAATGAAAAACTGTTTTTT. This codes for CASRGPGTDNEKLFF.

The chain combines TRBV11-2 with TRBJ1-6; the D is unclear. Trimming took 5 bases from V and 10 from J, leaving 12 bases between them. The germline V gene has CDR1 SGHAT and CDR2 FQNNGV. The CDR3 length is 13 residues. The CDR3 DNA reads TGTGCCAGCAGCAGAAACAGAGTCTCACCCCTCCACTTT. Translated: CASSRNRVSPLHF.

The chain couples TRBV6-5 to TRBJ1-5; TRBD1 aligns across 8 bases. The CDR3 loop spans 14 amino acids. The V gene's germline CDR1 is MNHEY and CDR2 SVGAGI. V lost 6 bases, J lost 7 bases, and 8 bases stayed unmatched. CDR3 bases: TGTGCCAGCAGCGTCAGGGGGCGGGGACAGCCCCAGCATTTT. Translating gives CASSVRGRGQPQHF.

V is TRBV19 and J is TRBJ1-2; D gene ambiguous. This CDR3 is built from 14 residues. Germline loops: CDR1 LNHDA, CDR2 SQIVND (reference sequence). V gave up 1 base and J gave up 4 bases, with 10 bases separating them. This chain's CDR3 is CASSIGPSGYGYTF. The CDR3 DNA reads as TGTGCCAGTAGTATAGGCCCGTCCGGCTATGGCTACACCTTC.

This chain connects TRBV3-1 (or the pseudogene TRBV3-2) to TRBJ1-2; unclear D gene. This CDR3 comprises 14 residues. Trimming removed 1 base from V and 4 bases from J, with 10 bases in between. Per germline, CDR1 LGHDT and CDR2 YNNKEL (reference sequence). CDR3 nucleotide sequence: TGTGCCAGCAGCCAAGGGTCCACAGCCTATGGCTACACCTTC. Its protein product is CASSQGSTAYGYTF.

This chain links TRBV4-1 with TRBJ1-6, with D hard to call. The CDR3 has 16 amino acids. Trimming took off 2 bases at V and 8 bases at J, with 16 bases between the two ends. CDR1 MGHRA and CDR2 YSYEKL come from the germline V gene. CDR3 bases: TGCGCCAGCAGCCAACAGCGGCAGAGCCAATATTCACCCCTCCACTTT. This translates into CASSQQRQSQYSPLHF.

This sequence joins TRBV10-3 and TRBJ2-3, with D uncertain. The CDR3 is 16 residues long. Trimming took 2 bases from V and 1 from J, leaving 13 bases between them. The germline CDR1 and CDR2 sequences are ENHRY and SYGVKD. As DNA, the CDR3 is TGTGCCATCAGTGAGCGAAGCCCGAAAGGCACAGATACGCAGTATTTT. As protein: CAISERSPKGTDTQYF.

The genes are TRBV30 and TRBJ1-2, with D possibly being TRBD1 (6 bases). CDR1 is GTSNPN and CDR2 is SVGIG in the germline V gene (reference sequence). V gave up 2 bases and J gave up 3 bases, with 10 bases separating them. This CDR3 comprises 13 residues. As DNA, the CDR3 is TGTGCCTGGAGTTCCGACAGGTACTATGGCTACACCTTC. Its protein product is CAWSSDRYYGYTF.

This chain joins TRBV28 and TRBJ2-2; 10 bases align to TRBD1. With 8 bases clipped from V and 6 bases from J, the junction kept 6 bases outside the gene matches. CDR1 and CDR2 (germline): MDHEN, SYDVKM. This CDR3 has 14 residues. The CDR3 sequence is CASRGTGAPGELFF. The CDR3 bases are TGTGCCAGCCGAGGGACAGGGGCCCCCGGGGAGCTGTTTTTT.

CDR3 nucleotides: TGCGCCAGCAGCTTGGGGCAGGGGAGGGACACTGAAGCTTTCTTT. It translates to CASSLGQGRDTEAFF. This chain connects TRBV5-1 to TRBJ1-1, with TRBD1 as a possible D gene (6 bases). Per germline, CDR1 SGHRS and CDR2 YFSETQ. Deletions cut 0 bases from V and 3 bases from J, with 12 bases between. This CDR3 comprises 15 residues.

This clone came up once. The chain recombines TRBV5-4 with TRBJ2-3; tentatively, D is TRBD2 (5 bases). Germline CDR1 is SGHNT and CDR2 is YYREEE (reference sequence). V shed 4 bases and J shed 4 bases, with 13 bases lying between them. The CDR3 length is 14 residues. This CDR3 reads CASSPRDVPDTQYF. CDR3 bases: TGTGCCAGCAGCCCCCGGGATGTGCCAGATACGCAGTATTTT.

This clone was found once. CDR3 DNA sequence: TGTGCCAGCGGGACTGATGAAAGCAATCAGCCCCAGCATTTT. Translation gives CASGTDESNQPQHF. The chain employs TRBV21-1 and TRBJ1-5. TRBV21-1 is a pseudogene segment. The CDR3 sequence is 14 residues long.

The rearrangement uses TRBV10-3 and TRBJ1-1; TRBD1 matches at 10 bases. This CDR3 has 15 amino acids. V lost 4 bases and J lost 4; bases outside the gene matches: 6. CDR1 is ENHRY, CDR2 SYGVKD, per germline. This chain's CDR3 is CAISGDRGWGTEAFF. The CDR3 bases are TGTGCCATCAGTGGGGACAGGGGTTGGGGCACTGAAGCTTTCTTT.

This sequence joins TRBV6-5 and TRBJ1-3; D not certain. Trimming shortened V by 7 bases and J by 4 bases, and 8 bases separated the two germline ends. CDR3 length: 12 residues. The germline V gene encodes CDR1 MNHEY and CDR2 SVGAGI. CDR3 nucleotide sequence: TGTGCCAGCACTCAGAGGGGAAACACCATATATTTT. Translated, it gives CASTQRGNTIYF.

The J gene is TRBJ1-2, the V gene TRBV9, with 10 nucleotides matching TRBD1. Losses at the gene ends were 0 bases for V and 6 bases for J; bases not matched to a gene: 11. The CDR3 is made up of 17 amino acids. Germline V CDR1 and CDR2: SGDLS, YYNGEE. CDR3 sequence reads: CASSVAKWGQGFNGYTF. The CDR3 nucleotides are TGTGCCAGCAGCGTAGCCAAGTGGGGACAGGGGTTCAATGGCTACACCTTC.

This clone occurred once. The rearrangement uses TRBV10-1 and TRBJ1-1, with 10 bases fitting TRBD1. The J segment lost 1 base and the V segment lost 11 bases, leaving 13 bases of the junction unmatched. CDR1 WNHNN and CDR2 SYGVQD come from the germline V gene (reference sequence). This CDR3 has 16 amino acids. For the CDR3, the DNA is TGCGCCGGTCCGGGACAGGGGACTACCTCGAACACTGAAGCTTTCTTT. Amino acids: CAGPGQGTTSNTEAFF.

This sequence joins TRBV12-3 or TRBV12-4 and TRBJ2-7; 7 positions agree with TRBD1. Trimming removed 6 bases from V and 6 bases from J; junction bases left unmatched: 8. The CDR3 has 13 residues. CDR3 loop: CASRPTGTAEQYF. The CDR3 DNA reads as TGTGCCAGCAGGCCGACAGGGACCGCCGAGCAGTACTTC.

The chain joins TRBV24-1 to TRBJ2-3; 7 positions agree with TRBD1. The CDR3 is made up of 16 amino acids. Looked up from germline, CDR1 is KGHDR and CDR2 is SFDVKD. The V and J ends lost 4 bases and 6 bases, in that order; junction bases with no gene match: 12. CDR3 region: CATSDSGPQGIDTQYF. CDR3 coding DNA: TGTGCCACCAGTGACTCCGGTCCACAGGGGATTGATACGCAGTATTTT.